Listed here is a single T cell receptor beta chain. No antigen is known for it. This entry comes from a study of molecular identifiers for immune sequencing clone quantification. Study-level points and caveats: Spiked Jurkat TCR RNA equivalent to one cell reportedly surfaced among 900,000 to 1,000,000 naive cells.

The CDR3 is 13 residues long. Between the trimmed V and J ends, which lost 1 base and 6 bases, there was a span of 7 bases. Germline V CDR1 and CDR2: LNHDA, SQIVND (reference sequence). TCRdb fed the PCR reads into MiXCR, producing one record per CDR3 protein. The sample includes around 100,000 distinct CDR3 sequences, around 37% seen only once; the top ten take over 8%. The V call is TRBV19, the J call TRBJ2-1; D remains ambiguous. This clonotype originated in a human donor in good health. Some libraries in this study had Jurkat cell RNA spiked in. Sequencing was carried out using naive CD8+ T cells from blood, with Jurkat cell RNA spiked in. Subset indicated: FACS-sorted CD8+CD4-CCR7+CD45RA+ naive T cells. CDR3 amino acids: CASSIASTNEQFF. The CDR3, as DNA: TGTGCCAGTAGTATAGCCTCGACCAATGAGCAGTTCTTC.